This is a list of T cell receptor beta chains from one sample in a study of cytomegalovirus exposure and HLA in healthy donors. The data were produced by immunoSEQ multiplex PCR, yet TCRdb's version contains in-frame clones alone and is incomplete. This sample carries some 97,000 clones, roughly three quarters of them seen once, and the ten largest clones take around 3.8%. The sequenced sample was PBMCs. The receptor source for this set is a woman aged 45-65 years in good health and CMV-seropositive. The CDR3 runs from the conserved cysteine through the conserved F or W. The order of the fields is V gene, J gene, D gene, clone size, CDR3 DNA, CDR3 protein. D genes are given only for firm matches. Only some rows state a clone size, as once, few, many or a class for expanded clones.

>TRBV15|TRBJ2-1|NA|NA
TGTGCCACCAGCGAGGGAGACCGGACAGGACGGGGGAATGAGCAGTTCTTC
CATSEGDRTGRGNEQFF
>TRBV25-1|TRBJ1-4|NA|NA
TGTGCCAGCAGCCCGTCGGGAGAGGGGCGAACGGGAAAACTGTTTTTT
CASSPSGEGRTGKLFF
>TRBV19|TRBJ2-7|NA|once
TGTGCCAGTAGAGGTCGGGAGAGGTACGAGCAGTACTTC
CASRGRERYEQYF
>TRBV18|TRBJ2-7|TRBD2|few
TGTGCCAGCGCCCCCAGGGCGGGGGAGGACTACGAGCAGTACTTC
CASAPRAGEDYEQYF
>TRBV27|TRBJ1-2|NA|NA
TGTGCCAGCAGGTCAGGGATGATCTCTGGCTACACCTTC
CASRSGMISGYTF
>TRBV7-3|TRBJ2-7|NA|NA
TGTGCCAGCAGCTTTCAGGGGGGCTACGAGCAGTACTTC
CASSFQGGYEQYF
>TRBV10-2|TRBJ2-3|NA|NA
TGCGCCAGCAGTGATCTTCCGGATACGCAGTATTTT
CASSDLPDTQYF
>TRBV6-5|TRBJ1-5|NA|NA
TGTGCCAGCAGTCTGGGGAGGAATCAGCCCCAGCATTTT
CASSLGRNQPQHF
>TRBV11-2|TRBJ1-4|NA|NA
TGTGCCAGCAGTTCAGTCCGACAGAAGTCAACTAATGAAAAACTGTTTTTT
CASSSVRQKSTNEKLFF
>TRBV2|TRBJ1-2|NA|NA
TGTGCCAGCAGTGTCGACAGCGACTATGGCTACACCTTC
CASSVDSDYGYTF
>TRBV10-3|TRBJ2-7|NA|NA
TGTGCCATCAGTGCTAGAGAGGGGGGGCCCAACGAGCAGTACTTC
CAISAREGGPNEQYF
>TRBV14|TRBJ2-5|TRBD2|few
TGTGCCAGCAGCCAAGATCGGCTAGCGGGAGCGGTGGAGACCCAGTACTTC
CASSQDRLAGAVETQYF
>TRBV7-9|TRBJ2-1|NA|NA
TGTGCCAGCAGCTTGAGCCCTCAACTTTTCCACAATGAGCAGTTCTTC
CASSLSPQLFHNEQFF
>TRBV7-9|TRBJ2-2|NA|NA
TGTGCCAGCAGCTTTGGTTACGGTGCCACCGGGGAGCTGTTTTTT
CASSFGYGATGELFF
>TRBV5-1|TRBJ1-2|NA|NA
TGCGCCAGCAGCGATGGGGCGGTTAACTATGGCTACACCTTC
CASSDGAVNYGYTF
>TRBV11-2|TRBJ1-2|NA|NA
TGTGCCAGCAGCTTAGTTGGGGCAGGGGTCAACTATGGCTACACCTTC
CASSLVGAGVNYGYTF
>TRBV11-2|TRBJ1-4|TRBD1|NA
TGTGCCAGCAGCTTAGTGACAGGGCTACGAGTTGAAAAACTGTTTTTT
CASSLVTGLRVEKLFF
>TRBV6-5|TRBJ2-2|NA|once
TGTGCCAGCAGTTATGGCTTGACCGGGGAGCTGTTTTTT
CASSYGLTGELFF
>TRBV5-1|TRBJ2-3|TRBD1|NA
TGCGCCAGCAGTCCTACGACAGGGGGTATAAGAGATACGCAGTATTTT
CASSPTTGGIRDTQYF
>TRBV10-3|TRBJ1-1|NA|NA
TGTGCCATCAGTCCACAGGGTATGAACACTGAAGCTTTCTTT
CAISPQGMNTEAFF
>TRBV6-1|TRBJ2-7|TRBD2|once
TGTGCCAGCAGTGAAGTTTCGGGAGGGCCTCGCGAGCAGTACTTC
CASSEVSGGPREQYF
>TRBV25-1|TRBJ1-2|TRBD1|once
TGTGCCAGCAGTATGGGACAGCATGGCTACACCTTC
CASSMGQHGYTF
>TRBV4-2|TRBJ1-2|TRBD1|NA
TGTGCCAGCAGCCAAGAAGGGGGACAGCCACGGCTGAGCCGGGGCTACACCTTC
CASSQEGGQPRLSRGYTF
>TRBV27|TRBJ2-3|NA|NA
TGTGCCAGTTGGAAAGGAGGTGATACGCAGTATTTT
CASWKGGDTQYF
>TRBV4-2|TRBJ2-3|TRBD2|NA
TGTGCCAGCAGCCAAGTTTCGCAGCGGGGGGCAGGGGATACGCAGTATTTT
CASSQVSQRGAGDTQYF
>TRBV18|TRBJ1-1|NA|NA
TGTGCCAGCTCACCCGAGGACAGCTTAAACACTGAAGCTTTCTTT
CASSPEDSLNTEAFF
>TRBV5-6|TRBJ1-6|TRBD1|few
TGTGCCAGCAGCTTAGGGACAGATTATCCCGGGCTCCACTTT
CASSLGTDYPGLHF